The source of this T cell receptor (beta chain) is a study of siplizumab effects on memory and regulatory T cells. Study in general: Paired mixed lymphocyte reactions received either siplizumab at 1 ug/mL or no drug.

General study points: Just a small share of alloreactive clones was traced back to unstimulated subsets. Left unconfirmed was the suppressive function of proliferating Tregs from siplizumab cultures.

The authors cocultured the mixed lymphocyte reaction cells at 37 degrees C for over 5 days. Prior to a 1:1 mixing, responder PBMCs were labelled with CFSE and stimulator PBMCs with Violet Dye. In germline, CDR1 is SNHLY, CDR2 FYNNEI. Trimming took 8 bases from V and 7 from J; bases not matched to a gene: 8. This CDR3 has 14 amino acids. Concerning this clone itself: Its specificity is unknown.

Here immunoSEQ multiplex PCR was the method, and the copy in TCRdb shows in-frame clones only, minus some. The table records over 12,000 clones, approximately 49% of them present only once. V is TRBV2 and J is TRBJ2-1, with 10 bases lining up with TRBD2. This clonotype originated in a human donor in good health; the cells came from an allogeneic mixed lymphocyte reaction. Material: CFSE-low (dividing) CD4+ T cells sorted from an allogeneic mixed lymphocyte reaction. The CDR3 spells CASLSGGAINEQFF. In DNA, the CDR3 is TGTGCCAGCCTCAGCGGGGGGGCTATAAATGAGCAGTTCTTC.